This T cell receptor beta chain was identified in a study of shared clonotypes between healthy human individuals. Germline CDR1 is SNHLY and CDR2 is FYNNEI. This CDR3 has 16 amino acids. The germline V and J ends were trimmed by 2 bases and 2 bases, with 14 bases remaining between them. This clone was detected once. Assay: immunoSEQ multiplex PCR; the TCRdb copy retains only in-frame clones and omits some. In the table there are approximately 640,000 clones, less than 95% of which are singletons. This clonotype was obtained from a man younger than 35 in good health. Some clones in this sample may be carry-over from other donors' samples. Material for sequencing was memory CD8+ T cells from PBMCs. Subset indicated: CD45RO+ cells pooled with CCR7-negative TemRA cells. This chain links TRBV2 with TRBJ2-3, with no clear D. DNA for the CDR3: TGTGCCAGCAGTGAATGGGAAGGCATTGTCACAGATACGCAGTATTTT. As protein: CASSEWEGIVTDTQYF.